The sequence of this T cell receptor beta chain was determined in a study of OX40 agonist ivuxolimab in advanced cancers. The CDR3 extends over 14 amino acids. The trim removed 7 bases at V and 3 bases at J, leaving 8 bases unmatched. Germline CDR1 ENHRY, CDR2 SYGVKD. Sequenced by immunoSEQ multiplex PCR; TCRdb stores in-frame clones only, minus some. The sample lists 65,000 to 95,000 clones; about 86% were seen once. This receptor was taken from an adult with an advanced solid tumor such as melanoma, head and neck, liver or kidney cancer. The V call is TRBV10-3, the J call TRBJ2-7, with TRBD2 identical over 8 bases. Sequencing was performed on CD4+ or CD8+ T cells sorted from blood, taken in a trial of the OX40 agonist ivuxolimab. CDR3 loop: CAITSGLGGYEQYF. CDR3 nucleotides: TGTGCCATCACCTCGGGACTAGGGGGCTACGAGCAGTACTTC.